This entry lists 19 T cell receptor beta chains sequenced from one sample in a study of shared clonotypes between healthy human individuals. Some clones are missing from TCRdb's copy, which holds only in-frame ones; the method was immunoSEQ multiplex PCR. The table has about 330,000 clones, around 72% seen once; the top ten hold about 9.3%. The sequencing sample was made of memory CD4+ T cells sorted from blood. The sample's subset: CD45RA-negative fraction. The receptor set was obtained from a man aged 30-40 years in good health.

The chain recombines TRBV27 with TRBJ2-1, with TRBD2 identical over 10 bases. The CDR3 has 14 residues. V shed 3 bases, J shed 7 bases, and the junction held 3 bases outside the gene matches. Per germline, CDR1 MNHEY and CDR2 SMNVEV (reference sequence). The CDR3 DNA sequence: TGTGCCAGCAGTTTCGGGACTAGCGTAAATGAGCAGTTCTTC. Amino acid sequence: CASSFGTSVNEQFF.

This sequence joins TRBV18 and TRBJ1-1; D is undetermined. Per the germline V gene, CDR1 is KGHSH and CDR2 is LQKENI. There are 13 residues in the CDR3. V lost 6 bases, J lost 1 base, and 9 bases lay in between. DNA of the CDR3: TGTGCCAGCTCCGGCCAAGGGAACACTGAAGCTTTCTTT. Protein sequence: CASSGQGNTEAFF.

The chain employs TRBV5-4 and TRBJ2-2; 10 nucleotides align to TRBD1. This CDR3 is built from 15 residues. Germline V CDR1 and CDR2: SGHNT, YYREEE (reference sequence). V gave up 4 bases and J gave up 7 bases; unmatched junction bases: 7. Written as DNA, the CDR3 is TGTGCCAGCAGCGTGACAGGGGGCGCCGGCGGGGAGCTGTTTTTT. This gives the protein CASSVTGGAGGELFF.

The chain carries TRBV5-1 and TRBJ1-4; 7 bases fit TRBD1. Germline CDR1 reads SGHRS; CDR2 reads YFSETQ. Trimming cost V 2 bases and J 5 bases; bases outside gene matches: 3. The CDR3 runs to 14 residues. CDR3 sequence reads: CASSFQGGNEKLFF. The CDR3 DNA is TGCGCCAGCAGCTTTCAGGGGGGAAATGAAAAACTGTTTTTT.

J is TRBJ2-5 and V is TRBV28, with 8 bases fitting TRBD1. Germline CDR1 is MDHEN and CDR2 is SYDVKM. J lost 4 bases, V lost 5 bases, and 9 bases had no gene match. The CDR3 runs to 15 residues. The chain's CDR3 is CASSPMTGAAETQYF. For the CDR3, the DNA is TGTGCCAGCAGTCCGATGACAGGGGCGGCAGAGACCCAGTACTTC.

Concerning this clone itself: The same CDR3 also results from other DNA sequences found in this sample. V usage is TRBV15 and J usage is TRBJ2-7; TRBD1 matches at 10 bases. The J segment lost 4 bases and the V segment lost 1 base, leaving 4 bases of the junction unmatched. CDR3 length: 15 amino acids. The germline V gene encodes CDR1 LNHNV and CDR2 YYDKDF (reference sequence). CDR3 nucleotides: TGTGCCACCAGCAGAGCCGGGACAGGGGCTTACGAGCAGTACTTC. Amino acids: CATSRAGTGAYEQYF.

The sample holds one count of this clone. The CDR3: CASSFAGNTEAFF. CDR3 nucleotides: TGTGCCAGCAGCTTCGCAGGAAACACTGAAGCTTTCTTT. The gene calls are TRBV7-2 and TRBJ1-1, with D unclear. V lost 3 bases and J lost 2, with 7 bases in between. The germline CDR1 and CDR2 sequences are SGHTA and FQGNSA. The CDR3 contains 13 residues.

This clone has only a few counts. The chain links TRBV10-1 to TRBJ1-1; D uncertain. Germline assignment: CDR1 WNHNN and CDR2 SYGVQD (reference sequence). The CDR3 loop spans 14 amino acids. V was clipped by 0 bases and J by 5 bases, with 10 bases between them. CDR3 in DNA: TGCGCCAGCAGTGAGTCAGGAAGCGCGACTGAAGCTTTCTTT. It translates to CASSESGSATEAFF.

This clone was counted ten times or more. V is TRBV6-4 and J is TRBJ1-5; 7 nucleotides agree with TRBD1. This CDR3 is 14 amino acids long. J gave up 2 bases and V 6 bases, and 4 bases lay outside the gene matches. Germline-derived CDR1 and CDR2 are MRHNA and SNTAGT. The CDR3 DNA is TGTGCCAGCAGCAAGGGGGCTCGCAATCAGCCCCAGCATTTT. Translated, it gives CASSKGARNQPQHF.

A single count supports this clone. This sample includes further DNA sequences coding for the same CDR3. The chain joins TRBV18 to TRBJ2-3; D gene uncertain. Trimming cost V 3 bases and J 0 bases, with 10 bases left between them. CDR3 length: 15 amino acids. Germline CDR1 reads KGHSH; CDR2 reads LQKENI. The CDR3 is CASSPTSGSTDTQYF. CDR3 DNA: TGTGCCAGCTCACCCACATCCGGGAGCACAGATACGCAGTATTTT.

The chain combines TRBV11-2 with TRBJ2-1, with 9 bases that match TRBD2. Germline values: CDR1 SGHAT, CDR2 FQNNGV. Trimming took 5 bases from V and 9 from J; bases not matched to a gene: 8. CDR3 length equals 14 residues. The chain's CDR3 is CASSLYETSGEQFF. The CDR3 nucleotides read TGTGCCAGCAGCCTATACGAGACTAGCGGTGAGCAGTTCTTC.

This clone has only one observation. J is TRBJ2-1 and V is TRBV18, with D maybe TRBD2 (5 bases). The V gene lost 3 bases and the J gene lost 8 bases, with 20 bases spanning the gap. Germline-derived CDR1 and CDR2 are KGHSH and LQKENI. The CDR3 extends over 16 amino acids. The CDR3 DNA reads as TGTGCCAGCTCACCCCCAATCCGGCTACGTAGCGATGAGCAGTTCTTC. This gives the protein CASSPPIRLRSDEQFF.

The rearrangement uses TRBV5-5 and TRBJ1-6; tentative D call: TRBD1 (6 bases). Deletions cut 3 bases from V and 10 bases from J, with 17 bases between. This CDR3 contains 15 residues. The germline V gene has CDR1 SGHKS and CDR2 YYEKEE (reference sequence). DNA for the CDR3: TGTGCCAGCAGCTCCCCCAACAGGGAACGATCACCCCTCCACTTT. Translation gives CASSSPNRERSPLHF.

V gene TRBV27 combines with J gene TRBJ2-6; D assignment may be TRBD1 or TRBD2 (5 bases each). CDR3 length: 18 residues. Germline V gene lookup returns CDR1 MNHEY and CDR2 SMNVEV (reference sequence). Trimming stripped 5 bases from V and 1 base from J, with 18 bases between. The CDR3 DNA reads TGTGCCAGCAGTCCGACCGGGACGGGGTGGTCTGGGGCCAACGTCCTGACTTTC. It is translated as CASSPTGTGWSGANVLTF.

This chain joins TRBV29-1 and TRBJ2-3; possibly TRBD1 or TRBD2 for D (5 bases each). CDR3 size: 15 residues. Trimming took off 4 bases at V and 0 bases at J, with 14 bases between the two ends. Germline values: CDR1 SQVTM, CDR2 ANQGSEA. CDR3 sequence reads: CSVGDGGISTDTQYF. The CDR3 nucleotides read TGCAGCGTTGGGGATGGGGGAATTAGCACAGATACGCAGTATTTT.

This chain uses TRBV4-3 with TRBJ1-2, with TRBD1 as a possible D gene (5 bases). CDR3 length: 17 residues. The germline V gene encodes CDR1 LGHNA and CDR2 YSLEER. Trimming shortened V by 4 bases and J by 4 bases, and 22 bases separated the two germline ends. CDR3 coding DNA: TGCGCCAGCAGCCCGGGAAGTTTTCAGGGTTCGGGCTATGGCTACACCTTC. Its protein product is CASSPGSFQGSGYGYTF.

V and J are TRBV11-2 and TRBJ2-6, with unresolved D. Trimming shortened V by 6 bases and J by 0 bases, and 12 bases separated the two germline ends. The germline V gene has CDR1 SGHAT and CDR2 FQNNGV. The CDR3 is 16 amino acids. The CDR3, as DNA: TGTGCCAGCAGGAGCCTCAGAGTCTCTGGGGCCAACGTCCTGACTTTC. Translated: CASRSLRVSGANVLTF.

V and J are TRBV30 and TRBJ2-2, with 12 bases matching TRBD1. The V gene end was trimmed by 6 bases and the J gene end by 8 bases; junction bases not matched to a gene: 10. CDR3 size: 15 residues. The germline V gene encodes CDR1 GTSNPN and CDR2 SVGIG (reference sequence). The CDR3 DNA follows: TGTGCCTGTGTTGACCGGGACAGGGGGCTAGGGGAGCTGTTTTTT. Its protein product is CACVDRDRGLGELFF.

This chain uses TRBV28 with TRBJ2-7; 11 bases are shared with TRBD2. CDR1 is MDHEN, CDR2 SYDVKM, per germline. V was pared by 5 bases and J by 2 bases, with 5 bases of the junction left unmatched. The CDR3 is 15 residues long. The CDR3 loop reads CASSLSGRVPYEQYF. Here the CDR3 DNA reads TGTGCCAGCAGTCTTAGCGGGAGGGTCCCCTACGAGCAGTACTTC.